The 5 T cell receptor beta chains presented below share a single source sample, sequenced in a study of T cells in Graves' hyperthyroidism and ophthalmopathy. RNA transcripts yielded amplified TCR beta CDR3 regions. Initially, a first-round RT-PCR of the TCR CDR3 employed the HTBI primer set. TCRdb called the multiplex PCR reads again in MiXCR, with one record for every CDR3 protein. The sample includes some 350,000 distinct CDR3 sequences, 12% to 15% of them seen just once. Sequenced material: blood. These receptors all stem from a woman aged 40 to 50 with Graves' ophthalmopathy.

This clonotype was observed at least ten times. The rearrangement uses TRBV19 and TRBJ1-1; D perhaps matches TRBD1 (5 bases). Trimming removed 6 bases from V and 11 bases from J, with 13 bases in between. CDR1 LNHDA and CDR2 SQIVND come from the germline V gene (reference sequence). The CDR3 extends over 11 amino acids. CDR3 in DNA: TGTGCCAGTAGGAGGGACGGGATGGCTTTCTTT. Protein: CASRRDGMAFF.

The V gene is TRBV6-1, the J gene TRBJ1-1, with 7 bases fitting TRBD1. Germline V gives CDR1 MNHNS, CDR2 SASEGT. The CDR3 totals 13 residues. Trimming removed 6 bases from V and 6 bases from J; junction bases left unmatched: 7. The DNA of the CDR3 is TGTGCCAGCAGCCTACAGGGGTGGGCTGAAGCTTTCTTT. This codes for CASSLQGWAEAFF.

The rearrangement joins TRBV3-1 to TRBJ1-2; 7 bases are shared with TRBD1. CDR1 is LGHDT, CDR2 YNNKEL, per germline (reference sequence). Trimming at V came to 2 bases and at J to 8 bases, leaving 8 bases not matched to a gene. The CDR3 is made up of 14 amino acids. The CDR3 protein is CASSQSVVTGGYTF. Here the CDR3 DNA reads TGTGCCAGCAGCCAATCTGTAGTGACAGGGGGCTACACCTTC.

The rearrangement links TRBV5-1 to TRBJ1-2, with 8 bases lining up with TRBD1. The CDR3 loop spans 16 amino acids. The germline gives CDR1 SGHRS, CDR2 YFSETQ. V was pared by 4 bases and J by 6 bases, with 14 bases of the junction left unmatched. The CDR3 DNA sequence: TGCGCCAGCAGCGGCACCGCAGGGGGCTATCGTGATGGCTACACCTTC. Amino acids: CASSGTAGGYRDGYTF.

Comments on this clonotype: Given a much more abundant clone one base away, this may be a read error. This chain uses TRBV12-3 or TRBV12-4 with TRBJ2-5; unclear D gene. V dropped 6 bases and J dropped 5 bases, with 7 bases sitting between them. This CDR3 region has 11 residues. CDR3 sequence: CASRAVETQYF. The CDR3 DNA reads TGTGCCAGCAGGGCGGTCGAGACCCAGTACTTC.